This is a list of T cell receptor beta chains from one sample in a study of T-cell reconstitution after alpha-beta-depleted transplantation in children. Via MiXCR, TCRdb re-called the PCR reads, giving one row per CDR3 protein. The table includes about 980,000 distinct CDR3 sequences, roughly 29% detected once. Sequencing was performed on PBMCs, mostly from graft donor cells, taken 360 days after TCRalphabeta/CD19-depleted stem cell transplant. Every receptor here comes from a boy less than two years old who had a stem cell transplant for SCID, so the T cells may come from the graft donor. Each CDR3 is given with its conserved first and last residue. Fields, in order: clone size, V gene, D gene, J gene, CDR3 DNA, CDR3 protein. The D gene is left open where the match is weak. Clone size is stated in some rows and not others, as once, few, many or a class when expanded.

.	TRBV20-1	.	TRBJ2-1	TGCAGTGCAGGGGTTTACAATGAGCAGTTCTTC	CSAGVYNEQFF
few	TRBV12-3/TRBV12-4	.	TRBJ1-6	TGTGCCAGCAGTACGCAGTCGCGTAATTCACCCCTCCACTTT	CASSTQSRNSPLHF
.	TRBV18	.	TRBJ2-7	TGTGCCAGCTCGTTCGGACAGCCACCAACCGGCGAGCAGTACTTC	CASSFGQPPTGEQYF
.	TRBV5-1	TRBD2	TRBJ2-3	TGTGCCAGCAGCTTAGTAGCGGGGGGGCGTACAGATACGCAGTATTTT	CASSLVAGGRTDTQYF
.	TRBV29-1	TRBD1	TRBJ1-5	TGCAGCGTTGGGGACAGTCCTAATCAGCCCCAGCATTTT	CSVGDSPNQPQHF
.	TRBV7-2	.	TRBJ1-1	TGTGCCAGCAGCTTAGAAAGGGGCAAAGCTTTCTTT	CASSLERGKAFF
few	TRBV10-3	TRBD1	TRBJ2-7	TGTGCCACCAGACCCTTCCGGGACAGGGAGCACGAGCAGTACTTC	CATRPFRDREHEQYF
.	TRBV5-1	.	TRBJ1-2	TGCGCCAGCAGCTTGGTTGTTTCGGAGACCTATGGCTACACCTTC	CASSLVVSETYGYTF
.	TRBV2	.	TRBJ2-1	TGTGCCAGCACGGGGCTAGCTGGATCCTACAATGAGCAGTTCTTC	CASTGLAGSYNEQFF
.	TRBV12-3/TRBV12-4	.	TRBJ2-5	TGTGCCAGCAACGGGTGGAGCGGGACCCAGTACTTC	CASNGWSGTQYF
few	TRBV7-3	.	TRBJ2-2	TGTGCCAGCAGACTTCATCGGGCGAACGGGGAGCTGTTTTTT	CASRLHRANGELFF
.	TRBV2	TRBD2	TRBJ2-5	TGTGCCAGCAGTGATAGGCCGGGACTAGCGGATTACCTTACAGAGACCCAGTACTTC	CASSDRPGLADYLTETQYF
few	TRBV20-1	TRBD2	TRBJ2-3	TGCAGTGCTAGGGTGGGGCTAGCGGGCCTGCAGTATTTT	CSARVGLAGLQYF
.	TRBV19	TRBD2	TRBJ2-1	TGTGCCAGTAGTACCCGCCTAGCGGATAATGAGCAGTTCTTC	CASSTRLADNEQFF
.	TRBV27	TRBD1	TRBJ2-7	TGTGCCAGCAGTTTATCGACAGGGGGCAACTACGAGCAGTACTTC	CASSLSTGGNYEQYF
.	TRBV5-1	.	TRBJ2-1	TGCGCCAGCCGCCCCCAAAAATCCTACAATGAGCAGTTCTTC	CASRPQKSYNEQFF
.	TRBV20-1	TRBD1	TRBJ1-1	TGCAGTGCTAGAGTTAGCTTCAGGGGGCTGAACACTGAAGCTTTCTTT	CSARVSFRGLNTEAFF
once	TRBV10-3	TRBD2	TRBJ2-1	TGTGCCATCAGAGGACTAGCGGGGGGTAGTTTGGAGCAGTTCTTC	CAIRGLAGGSLEQFF
.	TRBV20-1	.	TRBJ2-5	TGCAGTGCCCGAGGGGTCGGGGCCGGGGAGACCCAGTACTTC	CSARGVGAGETQYF
few	TRBV4-2	TRBD2	TRBJ2-1	TGTGCCAGCAGCCGGCCAAACGGGGGGGGTTACAATGAGCAGTTCTTC	CASSRPNGGGYNEQFF
.	TRBV12-3/TRBV12-4	.	TRBJ2-7	TGTGCCAGCAGTTCCCCTGGGGGGCTCTACGAGCAGTACTTC	CASSSPGGLYEQYF
few	TRBV5-1	.	TRBJ2-2	TGCGCCAGCAGCGGCCTTAGCGGACTTAACACCGGGGAGCTGTTTTTT	CASSGLSGLNTGELFF
.	TRBV5-1	TRBD2	TRBJ2-7	TGCGCCAGCAGCCCCGGGACTACCTCCTACGAGCAGTACTTC	CASSPGTTSYEQYF
.	TRBV5-1	TRBD1	TRBJ2-6	TGCGCCAGCAGCTGGAGACAGGGGGCCACTGGGGCCAACGTCCTGACTTTC	CASSWRQGATGANVLTF
few	TRBV4-3	.	TRBJ2-6	TGCGCCACAGGGTTCTCTGGGGCCAACGTCCTGACTTTC	CATGFSGANVLTF